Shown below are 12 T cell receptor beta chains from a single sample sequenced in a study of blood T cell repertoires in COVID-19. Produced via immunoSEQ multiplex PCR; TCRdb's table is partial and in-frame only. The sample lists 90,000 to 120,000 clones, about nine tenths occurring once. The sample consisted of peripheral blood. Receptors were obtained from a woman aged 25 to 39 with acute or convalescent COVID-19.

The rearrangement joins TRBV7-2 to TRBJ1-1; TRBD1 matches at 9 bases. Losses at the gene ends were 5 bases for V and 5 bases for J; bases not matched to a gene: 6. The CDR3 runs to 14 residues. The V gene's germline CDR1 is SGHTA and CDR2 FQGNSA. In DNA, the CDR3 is TGTGCCAGCAGCCTGACAGGGGGTAGGACTGAAGCTTTCTTT. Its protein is CASSLTGGRTEAFF.

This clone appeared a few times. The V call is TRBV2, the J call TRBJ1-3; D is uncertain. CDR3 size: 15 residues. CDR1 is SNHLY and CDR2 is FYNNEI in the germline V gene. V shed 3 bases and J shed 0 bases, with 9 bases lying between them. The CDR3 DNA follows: TGTGCCAGCAGTGATCAGGCCCGCTCTGGAAACACCATATATTTT. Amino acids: CASSDQARSGNTIYF.

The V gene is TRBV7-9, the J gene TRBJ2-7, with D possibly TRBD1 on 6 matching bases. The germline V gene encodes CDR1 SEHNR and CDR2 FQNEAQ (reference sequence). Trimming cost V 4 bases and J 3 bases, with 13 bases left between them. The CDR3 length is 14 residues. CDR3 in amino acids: CASSSSTGNYEQYF. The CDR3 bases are TGTGCCAGCAGCTCTAGTACAGGGAACTACGAGCAGTACTTC.

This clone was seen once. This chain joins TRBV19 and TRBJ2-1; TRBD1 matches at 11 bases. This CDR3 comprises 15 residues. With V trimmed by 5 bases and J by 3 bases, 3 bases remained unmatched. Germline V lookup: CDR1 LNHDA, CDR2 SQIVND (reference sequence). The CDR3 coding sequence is TGTGCCAGTAGTGGGGGACAGGGGGTCTACAATGAGCAGTTCTTC. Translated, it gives CASSGGQGVYNEQFF.

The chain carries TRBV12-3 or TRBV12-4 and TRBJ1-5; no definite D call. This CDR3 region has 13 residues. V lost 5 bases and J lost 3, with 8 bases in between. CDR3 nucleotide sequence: TGTGCCAGCAGTCCAGGATTCAATCAGCCCCAGCATTTT. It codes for CASSPGFNQPQHF.

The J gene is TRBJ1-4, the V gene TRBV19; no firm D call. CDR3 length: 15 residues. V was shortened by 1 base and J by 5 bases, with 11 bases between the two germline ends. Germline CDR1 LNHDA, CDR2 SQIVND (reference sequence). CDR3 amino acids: CASSIGVDSNEKLFF. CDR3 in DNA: TGTGCCAGTAGTATAGGAGTTGACTCGAATGAAAAACTGTTTTTT.

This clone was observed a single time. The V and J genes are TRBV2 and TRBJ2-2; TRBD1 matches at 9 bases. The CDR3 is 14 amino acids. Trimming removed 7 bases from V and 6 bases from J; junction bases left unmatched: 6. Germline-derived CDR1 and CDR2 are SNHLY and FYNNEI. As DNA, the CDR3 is TGTGCCAGCATGTTAGACAGGGGGGCCGGGGAGCTGTTTTTT. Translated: CASMLDRGAGELFF.

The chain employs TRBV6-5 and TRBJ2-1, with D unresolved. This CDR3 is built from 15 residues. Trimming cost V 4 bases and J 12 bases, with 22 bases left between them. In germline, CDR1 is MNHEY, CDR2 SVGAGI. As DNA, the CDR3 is TGTGCCAGCAGTTCAAAAGTTGTGAGGCAACTACCGCAGTTCTTC. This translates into CASSSKVVRQLPQFF.

The CDR3 spells CAISEPGAVNTEAFF. Written as DNA, the CDR3 is TGTGCCATCAGTGAACCTGGGGCTGTGAACACTGAAGCTTTCTTT. The V and J genes are TRBV10-3 and TRBJ1-1, with D possibly being TRBD1 (5 bases). This CDR3 region has 15 residues. The V gene's germline CDR1 is ENHRY and CDR2 SYGVKD. The V gene lost 3 bases and the J gene lost 0 bases, with 11 bases spanning the gap.

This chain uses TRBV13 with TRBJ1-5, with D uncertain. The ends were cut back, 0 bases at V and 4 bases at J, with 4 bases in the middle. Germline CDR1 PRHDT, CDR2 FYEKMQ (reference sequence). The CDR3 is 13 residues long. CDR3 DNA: TGTGCCAGCAGCTTAGGCTTAAATCAGCCCCAGCATTTT. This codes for CASSLGLNQPQHF.

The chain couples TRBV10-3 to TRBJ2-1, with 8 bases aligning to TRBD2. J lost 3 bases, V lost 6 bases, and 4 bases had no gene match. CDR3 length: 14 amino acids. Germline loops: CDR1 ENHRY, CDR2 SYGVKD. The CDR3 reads CAISLSGNYNEQFF. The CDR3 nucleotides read TGTGCCATCAGCCTTAGCGGGAACTACAATGAGCAGTTCTTC.

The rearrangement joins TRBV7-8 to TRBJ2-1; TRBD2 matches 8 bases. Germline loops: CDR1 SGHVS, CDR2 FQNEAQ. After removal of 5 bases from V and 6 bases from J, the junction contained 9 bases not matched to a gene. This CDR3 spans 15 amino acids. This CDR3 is CASSPGGGLINEQFF. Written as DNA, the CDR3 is TGTGCCAGCAGCCCGGGGGGGGGACTAATCAATGAGCAGTTCTTC.